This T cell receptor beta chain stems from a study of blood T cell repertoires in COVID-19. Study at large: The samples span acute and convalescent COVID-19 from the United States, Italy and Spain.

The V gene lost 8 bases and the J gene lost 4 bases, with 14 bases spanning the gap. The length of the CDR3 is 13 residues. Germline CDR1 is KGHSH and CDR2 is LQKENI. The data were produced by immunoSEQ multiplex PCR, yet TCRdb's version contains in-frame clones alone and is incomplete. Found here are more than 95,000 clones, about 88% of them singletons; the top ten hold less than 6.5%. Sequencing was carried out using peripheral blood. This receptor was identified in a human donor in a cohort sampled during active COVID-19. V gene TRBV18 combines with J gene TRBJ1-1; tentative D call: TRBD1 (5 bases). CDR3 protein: CASTRDTGTEAFF. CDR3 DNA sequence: TGTGCCAGCACAAGAGACACAGGCACTGAAGCTTTCTTT.